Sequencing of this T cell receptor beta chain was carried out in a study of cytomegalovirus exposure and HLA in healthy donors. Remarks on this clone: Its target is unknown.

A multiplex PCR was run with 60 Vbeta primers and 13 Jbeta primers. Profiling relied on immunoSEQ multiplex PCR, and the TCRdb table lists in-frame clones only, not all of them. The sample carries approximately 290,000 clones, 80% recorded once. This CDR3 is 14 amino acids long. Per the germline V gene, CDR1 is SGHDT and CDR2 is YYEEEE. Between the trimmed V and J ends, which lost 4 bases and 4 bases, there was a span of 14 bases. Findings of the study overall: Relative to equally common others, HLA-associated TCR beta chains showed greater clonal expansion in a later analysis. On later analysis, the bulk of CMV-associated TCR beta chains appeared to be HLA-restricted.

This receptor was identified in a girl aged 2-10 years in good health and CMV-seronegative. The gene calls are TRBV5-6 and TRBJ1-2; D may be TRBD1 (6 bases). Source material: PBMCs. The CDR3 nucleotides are TGTGCCAGCAGCCCCGGGGGGCAGAGCTATGGCTACACCTTC. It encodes CASSPGGQSYGYTF.